The 5 T cell receptor beta chains reported below all come from one sample, sequenced in a study of graft-versus-host responses after intestinal transplantation. Some clones are missing from TCRdb's copy, which holds only in-frame ones; the method was immunoSEQ multiplex PCR. This repertoire shows some 86,000 clones, 88% found once; its top ten account for around 0.3%. Their cognate antigens are unknown. This material consisted of unstimulated CD4+ T cells sorted from spleen or lymph node cells, taken before transplant. Receptors originate from a human donor who was the organ donor for an intestinal transplant.

The chain links TRBV9 to TRBJ2-3, with TRBD2 as a possible D gene (5 bases). The CDR3 runs 15 residues. V shed 2 bases and J shed 4 bases, with 14 bases lying between them. CDR1 is SGDLS, CDR2 YYNGEE, per germline. The DNA of the CDR3 is TGTGCCAGCAGCGTCTATAACGGACTCCCAGATACGCAGTATTTT. Encoded protein: CASSVYNGLPDTQYF.

The chain combines TRBV7-2 with TRBJ2-5, with TRBD2 as a possible D gene (7 bases). Between the trimmed V and J ends, which lost 6 bases and 8 bases, there was a span of 10 bases. Germline lookup yields CDR1 SGHTA and CDR2 FQGNSA. The CDR3 sequence is 11 residues long. The CDR3 DNA reads as TGTGCCAGCAGGGGGGGGCGTACCCAGTACTTC. Encoded protein: CASRGGRTQYF. Filled out from reference TRBV7-2 and TRBJ2-5, the complete variable domain reads GAGVSQSPSNKVTEKGKDVELRCDPISGHTALYWYRQSLGQGLEFLIYFQGNSAPDKSGLPSDRFSAERTGGSVSTLTIQRTQQEDSAVYLCASRGGRTQYFGPGTRLLVL.

The rearrangement links TRBV27 to TRBJ2-3, with 7 positions matching TRBD2. The germline V gene encodes CDR1 MNHEY and CDR2 SMNVEV (reference sequence). The CDR3 length is 13 residues. J gave up 2 bases and V 6 bases, and 2 bases lay outside the gene matches. The CDR3 DNA reads TGTGCCAGCAGACTAGCGAACACAGATACGCAGTATTTT. It yields the protein CASRLANTDTQYF.

This clone appeared once. The genes are TRBV9 and TRBJ2-1; TRBD1 matches 9 bases. The CDR3 extends over 16 amino acids. Per germline, CDR1 SGDLS and CDR2 YYNGEE. The junction had 10 bases not matched to a gene; V was cut back by 2 bases and J by 7 bases. CDR3 protein: CASSVYGTGSRNEQFF. In DNA, the CDR3 is TGTGCCAGCAGCGTCTACGGGACAGGGTCTAGGAATGAGCAGTTCTTC.

The V gene is TRBV21-1, the J gene TRBJ1-4; the table assigns TRBD1, which was not confirmed against the DNA. TRBV21-1 is a pseudogene. The CDR3 spans 15 residues. CDR3 DNA sequence: TGTGCCAGCAGCAAGGGGGCGGGTGAAGGCGAAAAACTGTTTTTT. Amino acids: CASSKGAGEGEKLFF.